Detailed here is one T cell receptor (beta chain). As yet, its antigen is unknown. The entry originates in a study of cytomegalovirus exposure and HLA in healthy donors. Findings of the study overall: Accounts indicate the classifier identified cytomegalovirus status with strong specificity and sensitivity. Serostatus for CMV was the only available immune exposure information.

Primers: 60 Vbeta forward and 13 Jbeta reverse. The protocol was immunoSEQ multiplex PCR, while the TCRdb copy is restricted to in-frame clones and leaves out a portion. The listing records just over 150,000 clones. The CDR3 extends over 15 amino acids. With V trimmed by 4 bases and J by 2 bases, 8 bases remained unmatched. From germline, CDR1 is SGHAT and CDR2 FQNNGV. This sequence was found in a young man in good health and CMV-seronegative. This chain links TRBV11-2 with TRBJ2-7; 7 positions match TRBD1. The sample taken for sequencing was PBMCs. CDR3 coding DNA: TGTGCCAGCAGCTCAAGAAGACAGGGAGCCTACGAGCAGTACTTC. Encoded protein: CASSSRRQGAYEQYF.